A selection of T cell receptor beta chains follows, all from one sample in a study of beta chain features in type 1 diabetes. Using immunoSEQ multiplex PCR, the repertoire was profiled, and TCRdb retains in-frame clones only, with some absent. The table shows roughly 330,000 clones, with approximately 11% occurring only once. Sequencing was carried out using naive CD4+ T cells from blood. The receptors were gathered from a woman younger than 45 in good health. CDR3s include the opening cysteine and the closing phenylalanine or tryptophan. The D gene is left open where the match is weak. Clone size is given for some rows only: seen once, a few or many times, or a class if the clone is expanded.

CDR3nt: TGCGCCAGCAGCCAAGATCGCCCAGGCCCCGGCACTGAAGCTTTCTTT
CDR3aa: CASSQDRPGPGTEAFF
v_gene: TRBV4-1
d_gene: .
abundance: .
j_gene: TRBJ1-1

CDR3nt: TGTGCCAGCAGCCCGATGGGACAGGGCGAGACCCAGTACTTC
CDR3aa: CASSPMGQGETQYF
v_gene: TRBV5-4
d_gene: TRBD1
abundance: few
j_gene: TRBJ2-5

CDR3nt: TGTGCCAGCAGCTCCGAGGGGCAGGGGGCGCTTAATGAGCAGTTCTTC
CDR3aa: CASSSEGQGALNEQFF
v_gene: TRBV7-2
d_gene: TRBD1
abundance: few
j_gene: TRBJ2-1

CDR3nt: TGTGCCAGCATCTGGGGTAGCGGGAGCACCGGGGAGCTGTTTTTT
CDR3aa: CASIWGSGSTGELFF
v_gene: TRBV28
d_gene: TRBD2
abundance: .
j_gene: TRBJ2-2

CDR3nt: TGTGCCAGCAGCCTAAGCGGGAGTAGAGGGAATGAGCAGTTCTTC
CDR3aa: CASSLSGSRGNEQFF
v_gene: TRBV7-2
d_gene: TRBD2
abundance: .
j_gene: TRBJ2-1

CDR3nt: TGTGCCAGCAGCCAACAGGGGTACGAGCAGTACTTC
CDR3aa: CASSQQGYEQYF
v_gene: TRBV6-6
d_gene: TRBD1
abundance: many
j_gene: TRBJ2-7

CDR3nt: TGTGCCAGCAGCTTAGACGGGGAGCAGTACTTC
CDR3aa: CASSLDGEQYF
v_gene: TRBV7-8
d_gene: .
abundance: few
j_gene: TRBJ2-7

CDR3nt: TGCGCCAGCAGCTCTAGGACTAGCGGTAACTCCTACGAGCAGTACTTC
CDR3aa: CASSSRTSGNSYEQYF
v_gene: TRBV5-1
d_gene: TRBD2
abundance: .
j_gene: TRBJ2-7

CDR3nt: TGCAGCGTTGAAAGGCAGACTAGGGAAGCTTTCTTT
CDR3aa: CSVERQTREAFF
v_gene: TRBV29-1
d_gene: .
abundance: few
j_gene: TRBJ1-1

CDR3nt: TGCGCCAGCAGCCAAGAAGGGGGATACAGGGTCGGCGCCGGGGAGCTGTTTTTT
CDR3aa: CASSQEGGYRVGAGELFF
v_gene: TRBV4-3
d_gene: .
abundance: few
j_gene: TRBJ2-2

CDR3nt: TGTGCCAGCAGCCAAGATCCAGGGGGCGGTTCCTACGAGCAGTACTTC
CDR3aa: CASSQDPGGGSYEQYF
v_gene: TRBV4-2
d_gene: TRBD1
abundance: few
j_gene: TRBJ2-7

CDR3nt: TGTGCCAGCAGCTTAGGAGGGTTTGGCACAGATACGCAGTATTTT
CDR3aa: CASSLGGFGTDTQYF
v_gene: TRBV7-2
d_gene: .
abundance: .
j_gene: TRBJ2-3

CDR3nt: TGTGCCAGCAGCCCGACAGGGGGCGAGTACGAGCAGTACTTC
CDR3aa: CASSPTGGEYEQYF
v_gene: TRBV7-9
d_gene: TRBD1
abundance: .
j_gene: TRBJ2-7

CDR3nt: TGTGCCAGCAGCCCGAGCGGCGGTAACTATGGCTACACCTTC
CDR3aa: CASSPSGGNYGYTF
v_gene: TRBV7-2
d_gene: .
abundance: few
j_gene: TRBJ1-2

CDR3nt: TGTGCCATGTCCCGGGACAGGGGGCGGACAGATACGCAGTATTTT
CDR3aa: CAMSRDRGRTDTQYF
v_gene: TRBV7-8
d_gene: TRBD1
abundance: .
j_gene: TRBJ2-3

CDR3nt: TGCGCCAGCAGCCAAGATCTTCTTCCGGGAAGACGCTACGAGCAGTACTTC
CDR3aa: CASSQDLLPGRRYEQYF
v_gene: TRBV4-3
d_gene: .
abundance: .
j_gene: TRBJ2-7

CDR3nt: TGTGCCAGTAAAGGGGGTTACAATGAGCAGTTCTTC
CDR3aa: CASKGGYNEQFF
v_gene: TRBV6-5
d_gene: .
abundance: few
j_gene: TRBJ2-1

CDR3nt: TGTGCCACCAGCAGAGATGTGGGGAGTGGGGTCTACAATGAGCAGTTCTTC
CDR3aa: CATSRDVGSGVYNEQFF
v_gene: TRBV15
d_gene: .
abundance: .
j_gene: TRBJ2-1

CDR3nt: TGCAGCGTTGAAAATTCTCTGGGGGGAGGGCCGGGTACCATTCAGTACTTC
CDR3aa: CSVENSLGGGPGTIQYF
v_gene: TRBV29-1
d_gene: TRBD2
abundance: .
j_gene: TRBJ2-4

CDR3nt: TGTGCCAGCAGCAAAGAGACTAGCGGCTACAATGAGCAGTTCTTC
CDR3aa: CASSKETSGYNEQFF
v_gene: TRBV21-1
d_gene: .
abundance: few
j_gene: TRBJ2-1

CDR3nt: TGTGCCAGCAGCTTAGGTACGGCAGGAAGCACAGATACGCAGTATTTT
CDR3aa: CASSLGTAGSTDTQYF
v_gene: TRBV7-8
d_gene: .
abundance: .
j_gene: TRBJ2-3

CDR3nt: TGTGCCAGCAGCTTAAAAGCGGGGCTTTACAATGAGCAGTTCTTC
CDR3aa: CASSLKAGLYNEQFF
v_gene: TRBV7-3
d_gene: TRBD2
abundance: few
j_gene: TRBJ2-1

CDR3nt: TGTGCCAGCAGCTTCCAGACAGGCTACCAAGAGACCCAGTACTTC
CDR3aa: CASSFQTGYQETQYF
v_gene: TRBV11-2
d_gene: .
abundance: .
j_gene: TRBJ2-5

CDR3nt: TGTGCCAGCAGTCCACCGGGATCCAATGAAAAACTGTTTTTT
CDR3aa: CASSPPGSNEKLFF
v_gene: TRBV27
d_gene: .
abundance: .
j_gene: TRBJ1-4